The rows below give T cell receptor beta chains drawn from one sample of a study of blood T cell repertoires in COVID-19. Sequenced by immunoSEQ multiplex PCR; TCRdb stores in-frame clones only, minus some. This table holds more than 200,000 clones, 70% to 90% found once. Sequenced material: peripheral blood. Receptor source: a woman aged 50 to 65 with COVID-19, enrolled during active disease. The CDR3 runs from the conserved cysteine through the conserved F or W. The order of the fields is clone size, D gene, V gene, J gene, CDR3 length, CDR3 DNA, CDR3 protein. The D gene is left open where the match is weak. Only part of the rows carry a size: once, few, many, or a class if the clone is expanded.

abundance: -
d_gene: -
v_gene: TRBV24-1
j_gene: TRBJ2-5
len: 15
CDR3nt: TGTGCCACCAGTGATTTGCAGACAGGCCAAGAGACCCAGTACTTC
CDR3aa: CATSDLQTGQETQYF

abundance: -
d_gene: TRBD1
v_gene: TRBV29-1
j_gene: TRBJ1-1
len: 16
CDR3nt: TGCAGCGTGCACCTCCGGGACAGGGCAACGAACACTGAAGCTTTCTTT
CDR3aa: CSVHLRDRATNTEAFF

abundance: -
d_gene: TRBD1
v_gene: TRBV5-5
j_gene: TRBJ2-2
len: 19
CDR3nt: TGTGCCAGCAGCTGGACCCCCGTCAACAGGGGGATCGGCACCGGGGAGCTGTTTTTT
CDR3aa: CASSWTPVNRGIGTGELFF

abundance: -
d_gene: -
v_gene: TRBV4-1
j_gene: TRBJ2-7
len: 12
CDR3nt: TGCGCCAGCAGCCCTCCTACAGGTGAGCAGTACTTC
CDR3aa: CASSPPTGEQYF

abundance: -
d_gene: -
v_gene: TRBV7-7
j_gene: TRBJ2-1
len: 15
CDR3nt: TGTGCCAGCAGCTTAGCCAGGGTAGGAGTCAATGAGCAGTTCTTC
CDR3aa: CASSLARVGVNEQFF

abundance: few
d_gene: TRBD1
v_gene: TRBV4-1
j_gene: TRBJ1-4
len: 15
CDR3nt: TGCGCCAGCAGCCAAGATGACAGGGTTGGAGAAAAACTGTTTTTT
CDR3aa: CASSQDDRVGEKLFF

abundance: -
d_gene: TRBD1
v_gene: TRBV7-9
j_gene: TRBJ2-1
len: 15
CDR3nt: TGTGCCAGCAGCCGCCGACAGGGAACCTACAATGAGCAGTTCTTC
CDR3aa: CASSRRQGTYNEQFF

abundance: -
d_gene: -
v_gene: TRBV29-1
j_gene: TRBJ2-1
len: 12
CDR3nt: TGCAGCGTTCCCTCCTCAGGGGATGAGCAGTTCTTC
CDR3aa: CSVPSSGDEQFF

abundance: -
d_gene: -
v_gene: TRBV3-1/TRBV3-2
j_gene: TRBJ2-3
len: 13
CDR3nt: TGTGCCAGCAGCCCCTCCAGGAGGGATACGCAGTATTTT
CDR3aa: CASSPSRRDTQYF

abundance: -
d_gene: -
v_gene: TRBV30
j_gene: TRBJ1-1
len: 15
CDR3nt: TGTGCCCGCCCCACAGAGGGCGGAGTAAACACTGAAGCTTTCTTT
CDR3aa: CARPTEGGVNTEAFF